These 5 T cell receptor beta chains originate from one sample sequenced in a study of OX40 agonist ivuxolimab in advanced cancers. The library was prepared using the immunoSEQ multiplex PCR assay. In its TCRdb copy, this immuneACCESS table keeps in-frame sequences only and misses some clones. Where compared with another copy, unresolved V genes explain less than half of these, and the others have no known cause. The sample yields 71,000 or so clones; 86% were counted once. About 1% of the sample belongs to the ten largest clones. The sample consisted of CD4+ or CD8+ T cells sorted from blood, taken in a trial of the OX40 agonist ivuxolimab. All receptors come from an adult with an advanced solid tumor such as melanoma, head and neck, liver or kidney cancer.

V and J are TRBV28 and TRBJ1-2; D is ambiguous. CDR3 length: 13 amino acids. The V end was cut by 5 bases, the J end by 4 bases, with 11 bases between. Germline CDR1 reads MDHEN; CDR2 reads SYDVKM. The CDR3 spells CASSRSRAYGYTF. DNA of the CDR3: TGTGCCAGCAGTCGGTCCCGGGCCTATGGCTACACCTTC.

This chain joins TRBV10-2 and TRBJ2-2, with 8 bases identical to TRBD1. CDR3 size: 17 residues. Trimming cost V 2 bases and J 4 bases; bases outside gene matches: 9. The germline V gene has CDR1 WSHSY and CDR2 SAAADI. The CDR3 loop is CASSERRGLYRTGELFF. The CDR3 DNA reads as TGCGCCAGCAGTGAGCGCAGGGGGCTGTATCGCACCGGGGAGCTGTTTTTT.

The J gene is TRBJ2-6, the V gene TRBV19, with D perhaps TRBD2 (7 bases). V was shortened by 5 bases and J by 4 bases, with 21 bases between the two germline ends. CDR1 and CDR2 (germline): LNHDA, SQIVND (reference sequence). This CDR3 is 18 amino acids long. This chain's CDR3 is CASSPEAGGADGANVLTF. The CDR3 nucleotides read TGTGCCAGTAGTCCCGAAGCTGGGGGGGCGGACGGGGCCAACGTCCTGACTTTC.

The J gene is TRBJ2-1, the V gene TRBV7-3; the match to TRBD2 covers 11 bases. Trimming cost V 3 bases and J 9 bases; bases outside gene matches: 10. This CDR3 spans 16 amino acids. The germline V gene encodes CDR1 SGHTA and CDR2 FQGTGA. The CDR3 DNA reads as TGTGCCAGCAGCTTTTCTACTAGCGGGAGTCGGGGTGAGCAGTTCTTC. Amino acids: CASSFSTSGSRGEQFF.

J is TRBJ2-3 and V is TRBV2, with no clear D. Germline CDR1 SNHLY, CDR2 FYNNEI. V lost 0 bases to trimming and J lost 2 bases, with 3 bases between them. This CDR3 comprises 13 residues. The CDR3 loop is CASSEALTDTQYF. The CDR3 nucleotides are TGTGCCAGCAGTGAAGCCCTCACAGATACGCAGTATTTT. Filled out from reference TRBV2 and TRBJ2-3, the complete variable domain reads EPEVTQTPSHQVTQMGQEVILRCVPISNHLYFYWYRQILGQKVEFLVSFYNNEISEKSEIFDDQFSVERPDGSNFTLKIRSTKLEDSAMYFCASSEALTDTQYFGPGTRLTVL.